Here is one T cell receptor beta chain with its context. The CDR3 covers 15 residues. V was trimmed by 2 bases and J by 7 bases, leaving 17 bases between them. Looked up from germline, CDR1 is MDHEN and CDR2 is SYDVKM. The data were taken from a study of blood T cell repertoires in COVID-19. As for the study in general: Acute and convalescent COVID-19 specimens originated in the United States, Italy and Spain. T cells, B-cell-depleted T cells, or PBMCs provided the cDNA or gDNA that served as material.

In the original analysis: Reference gene primer amplification gave nucleated cell count estimates. Sequencing used immunoSEQ multiplex PCR; TCRdb keeps in-frame clones, though not all of them. That table is the source of V, J and clone size, and D and trimming were worked out from the DNA. The profile shows around 200,000 clones, around nine tenths of them singletons. The source material was peripheral blood. The sequence derives from a woman between 18 and 30 years old who had recovered from COVID-19. The gene calls are TRBV28 and TRBJ2-5; tentative D call: TRBD2 (7 bases). CDR3 nucleotide sequence: TGTGCCAGCAGTTTAAGGGGGGGGATGATGGGGACCCAGTACTTC. This gives the protein CASSLRGGMMGTQYF.